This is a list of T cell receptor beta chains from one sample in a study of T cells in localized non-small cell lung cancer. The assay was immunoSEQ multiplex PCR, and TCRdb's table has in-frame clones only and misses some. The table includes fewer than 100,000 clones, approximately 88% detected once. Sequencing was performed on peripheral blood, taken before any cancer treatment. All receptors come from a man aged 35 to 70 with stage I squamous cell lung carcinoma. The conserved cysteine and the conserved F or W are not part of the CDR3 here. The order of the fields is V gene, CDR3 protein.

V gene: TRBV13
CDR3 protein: ASSLWAGVNYEQY

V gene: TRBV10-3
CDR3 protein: AISSGQSTGNTIY

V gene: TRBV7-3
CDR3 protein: ASSAYGTGGIFTYT

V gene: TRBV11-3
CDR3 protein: ASSPRDSYNEQF

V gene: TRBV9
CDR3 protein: ASSVGQNYGYT

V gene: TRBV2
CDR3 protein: ASSEGGAEAF

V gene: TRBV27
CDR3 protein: ASSLSIKYNEQF

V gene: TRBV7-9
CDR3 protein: ASSSQTISYGYT

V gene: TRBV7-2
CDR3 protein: ASSPRLAALNEKLF

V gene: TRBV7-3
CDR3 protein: ASSLGTGTGYT

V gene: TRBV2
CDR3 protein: ASKKGQGGHTGELF

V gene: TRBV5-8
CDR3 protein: ASSFHRVTAYEQY

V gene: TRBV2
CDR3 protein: ASNLDSLNNQPQH

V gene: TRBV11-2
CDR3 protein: ASTPGGQETQY

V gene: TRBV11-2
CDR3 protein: ASIDRRAGNTIY

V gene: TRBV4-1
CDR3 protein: ASSRDPGGKEKLF

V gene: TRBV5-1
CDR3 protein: ASSAGQGNYGYT

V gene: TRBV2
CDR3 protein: ASSEAGIEAF

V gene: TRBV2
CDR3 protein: ASTRTAAYEQY

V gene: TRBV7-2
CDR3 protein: ASSLAGNSNQPQH

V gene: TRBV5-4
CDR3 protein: ASSSESYGSYEQY

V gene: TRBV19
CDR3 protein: ASRDRAKTYEQY

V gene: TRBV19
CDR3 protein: ASSPGGGREKLF

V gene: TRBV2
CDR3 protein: ASTGTLSTDTQY

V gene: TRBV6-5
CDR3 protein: ASSYGTTNTDTQY

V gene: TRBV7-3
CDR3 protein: ASSLSRDDHEQF

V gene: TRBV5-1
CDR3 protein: ASSFRTGQMGGELF

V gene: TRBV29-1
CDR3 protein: SAGDQMNTEAF

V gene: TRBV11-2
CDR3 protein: ASSADRGTGYGYT

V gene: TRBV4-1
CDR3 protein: ASSVPRQEGYT

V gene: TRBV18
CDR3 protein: ASSTTFNHGLRGGTDTQY

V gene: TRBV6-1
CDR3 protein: ASSEVAGSNYGYT

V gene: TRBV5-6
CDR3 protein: ASSLEGIAKNIQY

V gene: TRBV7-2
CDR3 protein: ASSLGVSVTEAF

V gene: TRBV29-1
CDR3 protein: SVEGGGRETQY

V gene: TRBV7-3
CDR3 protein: ASSPTRTITGELF

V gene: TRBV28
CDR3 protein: ASSPGGYEQY

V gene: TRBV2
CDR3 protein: ASSEKRLGMNTEAF

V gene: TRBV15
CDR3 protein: ATSGKGAGANVLT

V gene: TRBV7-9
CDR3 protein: ASSFPYGSPPYEQY

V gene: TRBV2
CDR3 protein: ASRVGPGEQY

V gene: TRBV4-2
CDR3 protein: ASSQVAVNTEAF

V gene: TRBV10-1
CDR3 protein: ASSLTGGGQVTGELF

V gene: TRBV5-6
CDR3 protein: ASSRAGGRISTEAF

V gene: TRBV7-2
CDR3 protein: ASSLYNQPQH

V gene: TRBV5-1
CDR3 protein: ASSLAWYEDRGRHEQF

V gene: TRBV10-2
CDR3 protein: ASSGGMGEKLF

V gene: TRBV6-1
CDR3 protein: ASSGSGGENIQY

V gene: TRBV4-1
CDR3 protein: ASSQTSGNTIY

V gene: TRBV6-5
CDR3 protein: ASSYSRGEQY

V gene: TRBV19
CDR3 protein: ASSSLLGSSNQPQH

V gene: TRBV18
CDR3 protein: ASSTRQNTEAF

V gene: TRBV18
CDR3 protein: ASSPGQTHYEQY

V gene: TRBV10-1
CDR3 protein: ATLDRVHGYT

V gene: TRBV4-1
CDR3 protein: ASSQSSFNEQF

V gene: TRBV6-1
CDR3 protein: ASSGLLGGGGYEQY

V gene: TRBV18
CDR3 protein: ASLKENGELF

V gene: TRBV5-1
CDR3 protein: ASSLVGQGTNEKLF

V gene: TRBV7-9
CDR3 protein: ASSFTGTGNSYEQY